This TCR beta chain was documented in a study of blood T cells in healthy people across ages. Each donor had 8 to 10 milliliters of peripheral blood drawn. Isolating PBMCs gave at least 6 million of these cells per sample. The CDR3 has 16 residues. CDR1 is DFQATT and CDR2 is SNEGSKA in the germline V gene (reference sequence). V shed 2 bases, J shed 2 bases, and the junction held 8 bases outside the gene matches. Study-level points and caveats: Unknown CMV status may confound age-related changes in expanded clones. More naive CD4+ cells and higher diversity marked long-lived donors relative to aged donors.

Combining a sample-barcoded 5' primer with a J-beta primer mix, a second PCR ran for roughly 7 to 12 cycles. TCRdb re-analysed the 5' RACE reads in MiXCR, keeping a single row per CDR3 protein. The sample consists of 1.4 million to 1.5 million distinct CDR3 sequences, approximately 42% of them appearing once. This clonotype was recorded a few times. Its antigen remains unknown. The specimen was blood. The clonotype comes from a woman aged 18-35 years in good health. The rearrangement joins TRBV20-1 to TRBJ2-3; 9 nucleotides agree with TRBD2. The CDR3 DNA reads as TGCAGTGCTAGACCCCGTCTAGCGGGGAACACAGATACGCAGTATTTT. This codes for CSARPRLAGNTDTQYF.